This T cell receptor (beta chain) was obtained from a study of technical replicates of blood from a few donors. Only one count was recorded for this clone. A read error may account for a junction end that differs from germline. The repertoire was sequenced with immunoSEQ multiplex PCR; TCRdb's copy has only in-frame clones and lacks some. The table records about 79,000 clones, approximately 92% of them present only once. CDR3 length: 16 residues. In germline, CDR1 is MNHEY, CDR2 SMNVEV (reference sequence). The sequenced sample was T cells isolated from PBMCs. The V and J genes are TRBV27 and TRBJ2-7; 10 nucleotides line up with TRBD1. The sequence derives from a human donor in good health. Some clones in this sample may be carry-over from other donors' samples. In DNA form, the CDR3 reads TGTGCCAGCAGTTTTCGACCCGGGACAGGGGCTTACGAGCAGCACTTC. Amino acids: CASSFRPGTGAYEQHF.